The subject of this entry is one TCR beta chain. The germline V gene has CDR1 SGHTA and CDR2 FQGTGA. Trimming removed 4 bases from V and 7 bases from J; junction bases left unmatched: 11. This CDR3 comprises 18 residues. MiXCR, run by TCRdb on the RT-PCR reads, gives a single entry per CDR3 protein. The table has about 680,000 distinct CDR3 sequences, around 14% seen once. The clonotype originates from a female donor in good health, serving as a healthy control. V is TRBV7-3 and J is TRBJ2-1, with 15 bases that match TRBD2. Sequencing was performed on memory CD4+ T cells from blood. The CDR3 DNA follows: TGTGCCAGCAGCTCACCACCCGGGACTAGCGGGAGGACAAATGAGCAGTTCTTC. It encodes CASSSPPGTSGRTNEQFF. Complete variable domain (other parts from reference TRBV7-3 and TRBJ2-1): GAGVSQTPSNKVTEKGKYVELRCDPISGHTALYWYRQSLGQGPEFLIYFQGTGAADDSGLPNDRFFAVRPEGSVSTLKIQRTERGDSAVYLCASSSPPGTSGRTNEQFFGPGTRLTVL.